This TCR beta chain was identified during a study of cytomegalovirus exposure and HLA in healthy donors. Study-level background: The use of the same platform for the 90 to 150 validation repertoires and the 600 to 800 first-cohort repertoires was reported by a later analysis. Points from the study as a whole: Listed as cytomegalovirus-associated were around 160 TCR beta chains. The majority of TCR sequences were rare, yet some public TCRs appeared in many donors.

In regard to this clone: What it recognizes is unknown.

This CDR3 contains 15 residues. The table came from immunoSEQ multiplex PCR; TCRdb's copy has only in-frame clones and leaves some out. Seen here are 150,000 to 250,000 clones, 81% observed once, and the top ten hold less than 1.5%. The chain uses TRBV21-1 and TRBJ2-7; TRBD1, as called in the table, went unchecked against the DNA. TRBV21-1 is a pseudogene. The sequencing input was PBMCs. This sequence was found in a woman aged 25 to 45 in good health and CMV-seronegative. The CDR3, as DNA: TGTGCCAGCAACCTTAACAGGGGACCATCCTACGAGCAGTACTTC. This translates into CASNLNRGPSYEQYF.